This T cell receptor (beta chain) comes out of a study of blood T cell repertoires in COVID-19. About the study: Samples came from the United States, Italy and Spain, spanning acute and convalescent COVID-19. Sample material is recorded as cDNA or gDNA derived from T cells, B-cell-depleted T cells, or PBMCs.

In the original analysis: Nucleated cell number was recorded as an estimate derived from reference gene primer amplification. The data were produced by immunoSEQ multiplex PCR, yet TCRdb's version contains in-frame clones alone and is incomplete. V and J calls and clone size come straight from that table; D and trimming were deduced from the DNA. The sample has fewer than 300,000 clones, 65% to 85% seen once. Seattle-derived patients entered the study during active infection and were followed longitudinally. Germline lookup yields CDR1 MDHEN and CDR2 SYDVKM. J gave up 5 bases and V 2 bases, and 7 bases lay outside the gene matches. This CDR3 has 16 amino acids.

V usage is TRBV28 and J usage is TRBJ1-5, with 9 bases identical to TRBD1. The source of this sequence is a person in their 70s with COVID-19, enrolled during active disease. The material sequenced was peripheral blood. The CDR3 DNA reads TGTGCCAGCAGTTTAGATCGACAGGGGGGCCATCAGCCCCAGCATTTT. It encodes CASSLDRQGGHQPQHF.